Below are 32 T cell receptor beta chains sequenced from a single sample in a study of pediatric ulcerative colitis. Only in-frame clones appear in the TCRdb table, and some are missing; sequencing was by immunoSEQ multiplex PCR. The sample records under 70,000 clones, 75% to 90% being singletons. Sequences were obtained from blood. These receptors were collected from a boy aged 5-17 years who was a control in a study of pediatric ulcerative colitis.

The rearrangement links TRBV9 to TRBJ2-7, with 8 nucleotides matching TRBD2. From germline, CDR1 is SGDLS and CDR2 YYNGEE. Trimming at V came to 3 bases and at J to 4 bases, leaving 6 bases not matched to a gene. The CDR3 is 14 amino acids. In DNA form, the CDR3 reads TGTGCCAGCAGCGAGGGAACGGGAGGGTACGAGCAGTACTTC. It translates to CASSEGTGGYEQYF.

V is TRBV7-9 and J is TRBJ1-4; D is unclear. The CDR3 runs to 16 residues. Germline-derived CDR1 and CDR2 are SEHNR and FQNEAQ (reference sequence). V dropped 1 base and J dropped 6 bases, with 15 bases sitting between them. The CDR3 region has the DNA TGTGCCAGCAGCTTAGTGTCGCGCTTTGGGGATGAAAAACTGTTTTTT. Translating gives CASSLVSRFGDEKLFF.

The J gene is TRBJ1-1, the V gene TRBV14; D is ambiguous. The CDR3 covers 13 residues. V shed 2 bases and J shed 2 bases, with 6 bases lying between them. CDR1 SGHDN and CDR2 FVKESK come from the germline V gene. The chain's CDR3 is CASSQPGNTEAFF. CDR3 DNA: TGTGCCAGCAGCCAACCGGGAAACACTGAAGCTTTCTTT.

The V gene is TRBV6-1, the J gene TRBJ1-3; D unresolved. Germline CDR1 and CDR2: MNHNS and SASEGT. This CDR3 has 10 residues. The V gene lost 3 bases and the J gene lost 7 bases, with 1 base spanning the gap. In DNA form, the CDR3 reads TGTGCCAGCAGTGAGAACACCATATATTTT. Translated: CASSENTIYF.

This clone appeared a single time. This CDR3 reads CASSLSGGGRVISEAFF. The DNA of the CDR3 is TGTGCCAGTAGCCTTTCGGGGGGGGGCCGTGTGATCTCTGAAGCTTTCTTT. The rearrangement joins TRBV19 to TRBJ1-1; possibly TRBD1 for D (6 bases). Trimming left V 6 bases short and J 6 bases short, with 26 bases between. Looked up from germline, CDR1 is LNHDA and CDR2 is SQIVND (reference sequence). The CDR3 runs 17 residues. Drawing the rest from reference TRBV19 and TRBJ1-1, the complete variable domain is DGGITQSPKYLFRKEGQNVTLSCEQNLNHDAMYWYRQDPGQGLRLIYYSQIVNDFQKGDIAEGYSVSREKKESFPLTVTSAQKNPTAFYLCASSLSGGGRVISEAFFGQGTRLTVV.

This rearrangement joins TRBV9 to TRBJ2-2; D may correspond to TRBD1 or TRBD2 (6 bases each). This CDR3 comprises 16 residues. Per the germline V gene, CDR1 is SGDLS and CDR2 is YYNGEE. Trimming removed 4 bases at V and 4 bases at J, with 17 bases between. For the CDR3, the DNA is TGTGCCAGCAGCACGGGCTCGGGGGCGATCACCGGGGAGCTGTTTTTT. As protein: CASSTGSGAITGELFF.

The count of this clone is one. This rearrangement joins TRBV6-1 to TRBJ2-7, with 7 bases fitting TRBD1. The CDR3 consists of 14 residues. Germline V gives CDR1 MNHNS, CDR2 SASEGT. V lost 6 bases, J lost 6 bases, and 11 bases stayed unmatched. The CDR3 DNA reads as TGTGCCAGCAGCCCGGTCCCAGGGGACAGCGAGCAGTACTTC. Residues: CASSPVPGDSEQYF.

In nucleotides, the CDR3 is TGCGCCAGCAGCCCGAATAACTATGGCTACACCTTC. This gives the protein CASSPNNYGYTF. The chain employs TRBV5-1 and TRBJ1-2; D ambiguous. V lost 4 bases and J lost 1, with 5 bases in between. The CDR3 spans 12 residues. In germline, CDR1 is SGHRS, CDR2 YFSETQ.

The CDR3 loop reads CATQSGWLAGANTGELFF. CDR3 bases: TGTGCCACCCAATCCGGGTGGCTAGCGGGGGCAAACACCGGGGAGCTGTTTTTT. This chain uses TRBV10-3 with TRBJ2-2; 10 nucleotides agree with TRBD2. CDR1 ENHRY and CDR2 SYGVKD come from the germline V gene. The CDR3 length is 18 residues. Unmatched junction bases numbered 16, after V lost 10 bases and J lost 2 bases.

This clone was seen only once. The chain is built from TRBV15 and TRBJ1-6, with D perhaps TRBD1 (6 bases). From germline, CDR1 is LNHNV and CDR2 YYDKDF (reference sequence). The CDR3 runs 15 residues. V shed 8 bases and J shed 7 bases, with 18 bases lying between them. CDR3 bases: TGTGCCACCCAACCCCCGGGGGGCAACAATTCACCCCTCCACTTT. Translation: CATQPPGGNNSPLHF. Variable domain in full (rest from reference TRBV15 and TRBJ1-6): DAMVIQNPRYQVTQFGKPVTLSCSQTLNHNVMYWYQQKSSQAPKLLFHYYDKDFNNEADTPDNFQSRRPNTSFCFLDIRSPGLGDTAMYLCATQPPGGNNSPLHFGNGTRLTVT.

The V call is TRBV25-1, the J call TRBJ2-7; possibly TRBD2 for D (5 bases). The V gene's germline CDR1 is MGHDK and CDR2 SYGVNS. Trimming left V 3 bases short and J 5 bases short, with 5 bases between. The CDR3 is made up of 11 amino acids. CDR3 loop: CASSDGNEQYF. The CDR3 DNA reads as TGTGCCAGCAGTGACGGGAACGAGCAGTACTTC.

The chain recombines TRBV7-9 with TRBJ2-3; D is unclear. Germline CDR1 reads SEHNR; CDR2 reads FQNEAQ (reference sequence). V lost 5 bases, J lost 0 bases, and 15 bases lay in between. The CDR3 is 16 amino acids. The CDR3 region is CASSNTPSPSTDTQYF. The DNA of the CDR3 is TGTGCCAGCAGCAATACGCCCAGTCCGAGCACAGATACGCAGTATTTT.

The CDR3 region has the DNA TGTGCCAGCAGTGCAATCCGGGACAGGGGATCCTACGAGCAGTACTTC. Translation: CASSAIRDRGSYEQYF. This rearrangement joins TRBV25-1 to TRBJ2-7; 10 nucleotides align to TRBD1. The CDR3 runs 16 residues. The germline V gene encodes CDR1 MGHDK and CDR2 SYGVNS. J lost 1 base, V lost 4 bases, and 7 bases had no gene match.

The chain joins TRBV19 to TRBJ1-2; D is ambiguous. The CDR3 loop spans 15 amino acids. Trimming removed 3 bases at V and 3 bases at J, with 14 bases between. The V gene's germline CDR1 is LNHDA and CDR2 SQIVND (reference sequence). Written as DNA, the CDR3 is TGTGCCAGTAGTATGATGGGCCTTGGGGACTATGGCTACACCTTC. Protein sequence: CASSMMGLGDYGYTF.

The chain combines TRBV7-8 with TRBJ2-7, with TRBD1 as a possible D gene (5 bases). Germline V CDR1 and CDR2: SGHVS, FQNEAQ. V lost 3 bases and J lost 7, with 13 bases in between. This CDR3 has 13 residues. The DNA of the CDR3 is TGTGCCAGCAGCTTTCCAGGGCCCCGGGAGCAGTACTTC. Protein: CASSFPGPREQYF.

As concerns this clone: Germline and junction disagree at one end, which may indicate a read error. The chain employs TRBV19 and TRBJ2-3; 11 bases map to TRBD2. CDR3 size: 14 residues. Germline CDR1 is LNHDA and CDR2 is SQIVND (reference sequence). For the CDR3, the DNA is TGTGCCAGTAGTATAGTAGCGGGAGGGCCGGATTTGCATTTT. Encoded protein: CASSIVAGGPDLHF.

The chain has TRBV9 and TRBJ1-5, with D tentatively TRBD1 (5 bases). CDR3 length equals 15 residues. Germline CDR1 reads SGDLS; CDR2 reads YYNGEE. V lost 3 bases to trimming and J lost 0 bases, with 10 bases between them. This CDR3 is CASSAGDRSNQPQHF. The CDR3 DNA sequence: TGTGCCAGCAGCGCCGGGGACCGTAGCAATCAGCCCCAGCATTTT.

The chain carries TRBV5-1 and TRBJ1-5, with D possibly TRBD1 on 5 matching bases. The CDR3 has 13 amino acids. Trimming stripped 5 bases from V and 0 bases from J, with 6 bases between. Per germline, CDR1 SGHRS and CDR2 YFSETQ. CDR3 bases: TGCGCCAGCAGGACAGATAGCAATCAGCCCCAGCATTTT. Encoded protein: CASRTDSNQPQHF.

The chain links TRBV4-1 to TRBJ2-3; 9 nucleotides match TRBD1. CDR3 length: 15 residues. V lost 3 bases and J lost 4; bases outside the gene matches: 5. The V gene's germline CDR1 is MGHRA and CDR2 YSYEKL. The DNA for the CDR3 is TGCGCCAGCAGCCATAAACAGGGGGCCGCAGATACGCAGTATTTT. This codes for CASSHKQGAADTQYF.

The rearrangement links TRBV5-6 to TRBJ2-7; the D gene is possibly TRBD2 (5 bases). Per germline, CDR1 SGHDT and CDR2 YYEEEE. CDR3 length equals 16 residues. The V end lost 5 bases, the J end lost 2 bases, and 20 bases lay between the germline ends. This chain's CDR3 is CASSLATELLTYEQYF. The CDR3 DNA sequence: TGTGCCAGCAGTTTAGCGACCGAGCTCTTAACCTACGAGCAGTACTTC.

The V gene is TRBV7-3, the J gene TRBJ1-5; D gene unclear. In germline, CDR1 is SGHTA, CDR2 FQGTGA. This CDR3 region has 15 residues. The V end was cut by 5 bases, the J end by 0 bases, with 11 bases between. This chain's CDR3 is CASSAKPYSNQPQHF. For the CDR3, the DNA is TGTGCCAGCAGCGCCAAACCCTATAGCAATCAGCCCCAGCATTTT.

The genes are TRBV20-1 and TRBJ2-7; D gene uncertain. V lost 6 bases and J 3 bases, leaving 9 bases between the germline ends. Germline V gives CDR1 DFQATT, CDR2 SNEGSKA (reference sequence). The CDR3 runs 11 residues. Here the CDR3 reads CSAPSLYEQYF. The CDR3 coding sequence is TGCAGTGCCCCCTCACTCTACGAGCAGTACTTC.

The chain couples TRBV27 to TRBJ1-2, with D hard to call. V lost 5 bases and J lost 6, with 10 bases in between. Germline CDR1 reads MNHEY; CDR2 reads SMNVEV (reference sequence). The CDR3 length is 12 residues. CDR3 nucleotides: TGTGCCAGCAGTAACCGACGGGATGGCTACACCTTC. It codes for CASSNRRDGYTF.

V usage is TRBV10-3 and J usage is TRBJ2-1; TRBD1 aligns across 8 bases. V lost 0 bases to trimming and J lost 0 bases; unmatched junction nucleotides: 1. The V gene's germline CDR1 is ENHRY and CDR2 SYGVKD. The CDR3 has 16 amino acids. In nucleotides, the CDR3 is TGTGCCATCAGTGAGTCAACAGGGGGCTCCTACAATGAGCAGTTCTTC. This encodes CAISESTGGSYNEQFF.

This sequence joins TRBV25-1 and TRBJ1-3; D ambiguous. V shed 3 bases and J shed 4 bases, with 7 bases lying between them. The CDR3 covers 13 residues. Looked up from germline, CDR1 is MGHDK and CDR2 is SYGVNS. For the CDR3, the DNA is TGTGCCAGCAGTGATGATAGGGGAAACACCATATATTTT. Its protein product is CASSDDRGNTIYF.

J is TRBJ2-7 and V is TRBV7-9; tentatively, D is TRBD1 or TRBD2 (5 bases each). The CDR3 has 14 residues. V lost 5 bases and J 1 base, leaving 12 bases between the germline ends. The V gene's germline CDR1 is SEHNR and CDR2 FQNEAQ (reference sequence). This CDR3 reads CASSGTDPSYEQYF. The CDR3 region has the DNA TGTGCCAGCAGCGGGACCGATCCTTCCTACGAGCAGTACTTC.

The gene calls are TRBV15 and TRBJ2-3; no reliable D call. Trimming shortened V by 0 bases and J by 2 bases, and 9 bases separated the two germline ends. The germline V gene encodes CDR1 LNHNV and CDR2 YYDKDF (reference sequence). The CDR3 runs to 15 residues. The CDR3 reads CATSREFEDTDTQYF. DNA of the CDR3: TGTGCCACCAGCAGAGAGTTTGAGGACACAGATACGCAGTATTTT. The entire variable domain, with the rest obtained from reference TRBV15 and TRBJ2-3, is as follows: DAMVIQNPRYQVTQFGKPVTLSCSQTLNHNVMYWYQQKSSQAPKLLFHYYDKDFNNEADTPDNFQSRRPNTSFCFLDIRSPGLGDTAMYLCATSREFEDTDTQYFGPGTRLTVL.

By share, this clone counts as medium-sized. The V call is TRBV5-4, the J call TRBJ2-1, with D unresolved. Germline V gene sequence: CDR1 SGHNT, CDR2 YYREEE (reference sequence). V was trimmed by 7 bases and J by 9 bases, leaving 11 bases between them. CDR3 length equals 11 residues. CDR3 bases: TGTGCCAGCGGGCCCACGGCTGAGCAGTTCTTC. This gives the protein CASGPTAEQFF.

The chain recombines TRBV19 with TRBJ2-1; possible D gene TRBD2, 6 bases. CDR1 LNHDA and CDR2 SQIVND come from the germline V gene (reference sequence). V gave up 5 bases and J gave up 3 bases, with 8 bases separating them. CDR3 length: 13 residues. The DNA for the CDR3 is TGTGCCAGTAGTGTGGGACTCTACAATGAGCAGTTCTTC. It is translated as CASSVGLYNEQFF.

The chain carries TRBV5-1 and TRBJ2-7; 11 bases map to TRBD2. CDR3 length: 17 residues. V gave up 2 bases and J gave up 0 bases; unmatched junction bases: 7. CDR1 is SGHRS and CDR2 is YFSETQ in the germline V gene. CDR3: CASSFTSGGSSSYEQYF. CDR3 sequence (DNA): TGCGCCAGCAGCTTCACTAGCGGGGGTTCGAGCTCCTACGAGCAGTACTTC. Looking up the rest from reference TRBV5-1 and TRBJ2-7 gives the full variable domain: KAGVTQTPRYLIKTRGQQVTLSCSPISGHRSVSWYQQTPGQGLQFLFEYFSETQRNKGNFPGRFSGRQFSNSRSEMNVSTLELGDSALYLCASSFTSGGSSSYEQYFGPGTRLTVT.

The V call is TRBV18, the J call TRBJ2-7, with TRBD2 matching over 14 bases. Trimming at V came to 3 bases and at J to 2 bases, leaving 6 bases not matched to a gene. Germline loops: CDR1 KGHSH, CDR2 LQKENI. The CDR3 is made up of 17 amino acids. Here the CDR3 reads CASSPGLAGVRPYEQYF. CDR3 nucleotides: TGTGCCAGCTCACCGGGACTAGCGGGAGTAAGGCCCTACGAGCAGTACTTC.

There are a few counts of this clone. The chain uses TRBV10-2 and TRBJ2-3; D is unresolved. Germline V gives CDR1 WSHSY, CDR2 SAAADI. V lost 3 bases, J lost 0 bases, and 1 base lay in between. The CDR3 contains 12 residues. The CDR3 here is CASSDSTDTQYF. CDR3 DNA: TGCGCCAGCAGTGACAGCACAGATACGCAGTATTTT.